The T cell receptor (beta chain) under discussion was sequenced for a study of cytomegalovirus exposure and HLA in healthy donors. The CDR3 contains 15 residues. Trimming left V 1 base short and J 8 bases short, with 14 bases between. CDR1 MNHNS and CDR2 SASEGT come from the germline V gene. Primers: 60 Vbeta forward and 13 Jbeta reverse. The repertoire was sequenced with immunoSEQ multiplex PCR; TCRdb's copy has only in-frame clones and lacks some. This sample has 200,000 to 250,000 clones, with less than 85% found just once. The V call is TRBV6-1, the J call TRBJ1-4; TRBD1 might be the D (6 bases). The sequenced sample consisted of PBMCs. The sequence derives from a man younger than 35 in good health and CMV-seronegative. Written as DNA, the CDR3 is TGTGCCAGCAGTGAAGAGGCAGGGGAGAGCGAAAAACTGTTTTTT. Protein product: CASSEEAGESEKLFF.